These 28 T cell receptor beta chains were all obtained from the same sample, sequenced in a study of blood T cell repertoires in COVID-19. Generated by immunoSEQ multiplex PCR, the TCRdb table keeps only in-frame clones and is missing some. The sample carries about 280,000 clones, 65% to 90% recorded once. The sample taken for sequencing was peripheral blood. These receptors all come from a human donor in a cohort sampled during active COVID-19.

The V call is TRBV18, the J call TRBJ2-7, with a possible D match to TRBD1 (5 bases). Germline-derived CDR1 and CDR2 are KGHSH and LQKENI. The V and J ends lost 3 bases and 3 bases respectively, with 9 bases between them. The CDR3 runs to 13 residues. The chain's CDR3 is CASSPLDNYEQYF. The CDR3 coding sequence is TGTGCCAGCTCACCTTTGGACAACTACGAGCAGTACTTC.

The chain combines TRBV27 with TRBJ2-1; TRBD1 is a possible D gene (5 bases). V was cut by 6 bases and J by 5 bases, with 14 bases left in between. CDR1 and CDR2 (germline): MNHEY, SMNVEV (reference sequence). The length of the CDR3 is 14 residues. The CDR3 sequence is CASRARTINNEQFF. The CDR3 DNA is TGTGCCAGCAGGGCTCGGACAATAAACAATGAGCAGTTCTTC.

This clone was recorded only once. This chain uses TRBV6-1 with TRBJ2-1, with D maybe TRBD2 (5 bases). CDR3 size: 16 residues. In germline, CDR1 is MNHNS, CDR2 SASEGT. Trimming cost V 4 bases and J 4 bases, with 17 bases left between them. The CDR3 DNA reads as TGTGCCAGCAGTGTGGCTAGGGTGGGAGTATACAATGAGCAGTTCTTC. This codes for CASSVARVGVYNEQFF.

The genes are TRBV6-4 and TRBJ2-5; 8 nucleotides match TRBD2. CDR1 is MRHNA and CDR2 is SNTAGT in the germline V gene. V shed 9 bases, J shed 0 bases, and the junction held 0 bases outside the gene matches. This CDR3 region has 12 residues. CDR3 region: CARREDQETQYF. The CDR3 DNA is TGTGCCAGGCGGGAGGACCAAGAGACCCAGTACTTC.

The V call is TRBV2, the J call TRBJ1-2; D is possibly TRBD1 (6 bases). The CDR3 has 14 residues. CDR1 is SNHLY and CDR2 is FYNNEI in the germline V gene. Trimming left V 6 bases short and J 4 bases short, with 15 bases between. The CDR3 loop reads CASRRGGRPYGYTF. CDR3 nucleotide sequence: TGTGCCAGCAGGAGGGGGGGAAGACCCTATGGCTACACCTTC. Looking up the rest from reference TRBV2 and TRBJ1-2 gives the full variable domain: EPEVTQTPSHQVTQMGQEVILRCVPISNHLYFYWYRQILGQKVEFLVSFYNNEISEKSEIFDDQFSVERPDGSNFTLKIRSTKLEDSAMYFCASRRGGRPYGYTFGSGTRLTVV.

The V call is TRBV3-1 (or the pseudogene TRBV3-2), the J call TRBJ1-4; 7 bases align to TRBD1. Unmatched junction bases numbered 10, after V lost 5 bases and J lost 7 bases. This CDR3 spans 15 amino acids. CDR1 is LGHDT and CDR2 is YNNKEL in the germline V gene (reference sequence). CDR3 sequence reads: CASSSRQGRVEKLFF. Here the CDR3 DNA reads TGTGCCAGCAGCTCCCGACAGGGAAGAGTTGAAAAACTGTTTTTT.

The chain has TRBV3-1 (or the pseudogene TRBV3-2) and TRBJ2-1, with 13 bases lining up with TRBD2. Germline V gene data show CDR1 as LGHDT and CDR2 as YNNKEL (reference sequence). With V trimmed by 4 bases and J by 7 bases, 4 bases remained unmatched. CDR3 length equals 15 residues. The DNA of the CDR3 is TGTGCCAGCAGCCTGACTAGCGGGAGGAAAAATGAGCAGTTCTTC. Protein: CASSLTSGRKNEQFF.

The chain links TRBV2 to TRBJ2-1, with TRBD2 matching 11 bases. J was trimmed by 7 bases and V by 3 bases; bases with no gene match: 14. The V gene's germline CDR1 is SNHLY and CDR2 FYNNEI. The CDR3 sequence is 18 residues long. CDR3 sequence: CASSDPGLAGGPGNEQFF. Here the CDR3 DNA reads TGTGCCAGCAGTGACCCCGGGTTAGCGGGAGGGCCCGGGAATGAGCAGTTCTTC.

The CDR3 nucleotides are TGTGCCAGCAGCCGGGGACAGATCAATTCACCCCTCCACTTT. Encoded protein: CASSRGQINSPLHF. The gene calls are TRBV2 and TRBJ1-6; 7 nucleotides line up with TRBD1. V lost 6 bases, J lost 7 bases, and 6 bases stayed unmatched. This CDR3 has 14 amino acids. Germline V CDR1 and CDR2: SNHLY, FYNNEI.

The chain combines TRBV9 with TRBJ2-7; D is ambiguous. The CDR3 covers 15 residues. Germline CDR1 reads SGDLS; CDR2 reads YYNGEE. V gave up 4 bases and J gave up 6 bases, with 20 bases separating them. In DNA, the CDR3 is TGTGCCAGCAGCCCGTCGGCCAGAGCCGGGTTCGAGCAGTACTTC. This gives the protein CASSPSARAGFEQYF.

V gene TRBV18 combines with J gene TRBJ1-1, with 7 bases lining up with TRBD1. This CDR3 is built from 12 residues. Trimming removed 7 bases from V and 8 bases from J; junction bases left unmatched: 7. Germline CDR1 KGHSH, CDR2 LQKENI. In nucleotides, the CDR3 is TGTGCCAGCTTTGGACAGGCGGCGGAAGCTTTCTTT. This encodes CASFGQAAEAFF.

The chain employs TRBV11-2 and TRBJ2-3; TRBD2 aligns across 8 bases. CDR1 and CDR2 (germline): SGHAT, FQNNGV. The CDR3 has 16 residues. Trimming removed 5 bases from V and 3 bases from J; junction bases left unmatched: 10. The CDR3 DNA follows: TGTGCCAGCAGCCGTCTGAGCGGGAGTCAAACAGATACGCAGTATTTT. Translation gives CASSRLSGSQTDTQYF.

The chain joins TRBV6-5 to TRBJ2-7; D unclear. CDR3 length: 15 residues. The V and J ends lost 1 base and 2 bases respectively, with 12 bases between them. Germline CDR1 MNHEY, CDR2 SVGAGI. The CDR3 spells CASSYYAETTYEQYF. DNA for the CDR3: TGTGCCAGCAGTTACTATGCAGAAACTACCTACGAGCAGTACTTC.

This chain joins TRBV6-5 and TRBJ2-7, with TRBD1 as a possible D gene (5 bases). Germline-derived CDR1 and CDR2 are MNHEY and SVGAGI. V lost 4 bases and J lost 3, with 10 bases in between. The CDR3 contains 13 residues. The DNA for the CDR3 is TGTGCCAGCAGTTTCGACAGAGTCTACGAGCAGTACTTC. Protein sequence: CASSFDRVYEQYF.

This clone was seen a handful of times. This sequence joins TRBV28 and TRBJ2-7; 10 bases are a match to TRBD1. The ends lost 2 bases at V and 2 bases at J; junction bases unmatched: 0. The CDR3 loop spans 14 amino acids. CDR1 and CDR2 from the germline V gene are MDHEN and SYDVKM. In nucleotides, the CDR3 is TGTGCCAGCAGTTTAGGACAGGGGGCCTACGAGCAGTACTTC. Amino acid sequence: CASSLGQGAYEQYF.

The chain couples TRBV7-9 to TRBJ2-5; maybe TRBD2 (7 bases). The germline gives CDR1 SEHNR, CDR2 FQNEAQ (reference sequence). V shed 5 bases and J shed 2 bases, with 15 bases lying between them. The CDR3 is 15 amino acids. DNA for the CDR3: TGTGCCAGCAGCCGCCAAGGGGGGGGACAAGAGACCCAGTACTTC. It specifies CASSRQGGGQETQYF.

The sample holds one count of this clone. V gene TRBV3-1 (or the pseudogene TRBV3-2) combines with J gene TRBJ1-1, with unresolved D. The CDR3 is made up of 15 amino acids. CDR1 is LGHDT, CDR2 YNNKEL, per germline (reference sequence). V lost 2 bases, J lost 3 bases, and 13 bases lay in between. CDR3 in DNA: TGTGCCAGCAGCCAACGGTCTTTCCCGGACACTGAAGCTTTCTTT. Protein product: CASSQRSFPDTEAFF.

The chain is built from TRBV27 and TRBJ1-1, with D perhaps matching TRBD1 (5 bases). V gave up 6 bases and J gave up 0 bases, with 8 bases separating them. The CDR3 consists of 13 residues. The germline V gene encodes CDR1 MNHEY and CDR2 SMNVEV (reference sequence). The CDR3 is CASRTTVNTEAFF. DNA of the CDR3: TGTGCCAGCAGGACGACAGTGAACACTGAAGCTTTCTTT.

This clone was recorded a few times. The chain combines TRBV4-1 with TRBJ2-2; 10 bases line up with TRBD2. V shed 0 bases and J 7 bases; nucleotides not matched to a gene: 8. CDR1 is MGHRA and CDR2 is YSYEKL in the germline V gene. The CDR3 loop spans 17 amino acids. The CDR3 DNA is TGCGCCAGCAGCCAAGAAGGACTAGCGGCCCGGAGCGGGGAGCTGTTTTTT. Its translation is CASSQEGLAARSGELFF.

The chain joins TRBV30 to TRBJ2-1; 7 bases are a match to TRBD2. This CDR3 is built from 14 residues. The ends lost 5 bases at V and 4 bases at J; junction bases unmatched: 8. The germline gives CDR1 GTSNPN, CDR2 SVGIG (reference sequence). The CDR3 DNA reads TGTGCCTGGTTGAGGGAGGGACCTTACAATGAGCAGTTCTTC. Its protein is CAWLREGPYNEQFF.

The chain couples TRBV24-1 to TRBJ2-5; 12 bases are a match to TRBD2. Trimming removed 4 bases from V and 3 bases from J; junction bases left unmatched: 5. This CDR3 has 16 residues. Germline CDR1 reads KGHDR; CDR2 reads SFDVKD. DNA of the CDR3: TGTGCCACCAGTGACCCCACTAGCGGGAGGAAAGAGACCCAGTACTTC. This sequence encodes CATSDPTSGRKETQYF.

The chain combines TRBV7-2 with TRBJ1-4, with TRBD1 matching 7 bases. The V and J ends lost 5 bases and 8 bases, in that order; junction bases with no gene match: 5. Germline CDR1 and CDR2: SGHTA and FQGNSA. The CDR3 totals 13 residues. The CDR3 DNA follows: TGTGCCAGCAGCCACAGGGGAAACGAAAAACTGTTTTTT. Protein: CASSHRGNEKLFF.

This clone was recorded once. The genes are TRBV6-6 and TRBJ1-1, with 7 bases aligning to TRBD1. Germline V CDR1 and CDR2: MNHNY, SVGAGI (reference sequence). The CDR3 runs to 12 residues. V shed 11 bases and J 10 bases; nucleotides not matched to a gene: 13. Here the CDR3 reads CAVAKPQGRAFF. CDR3 in DNA: TGTGCCGTCGCTAAGCCACAGGGGAGAGCTTTCTTT.

The rearrangement joins TRBV29-1 to TRBJ1-1; no reliable D call. V was pared by 7 bases and J by 4 bases, with 16 bases between. CDR3 length equals 13 residues. CDR1 is SQVTM and CDR2 is ANQGSEA in the germline V gene. The CDR3 nucleotides are TGCAGCGCCGACGGGTCGGTAGGCACTGAAGCTTTCTTT. It encodes CSADGSVGTEAFF.

This chain links TRBV18 with TRBJ2-4; the D gene is possibly TRBD1 (7 bases). The V end was cut by 3 bases, the J end by 0 bases, with 15 bases between. Germline CDR1 is KGHSH and CDR2 is LQKENI. This CDR3 is built from 17 residues. Written as DNA, the CDR3 is TGTGCCAGCTCACCTACCAGGGGGGTTATAGCCAAAAACATTCAGTACTTC. This translates into CASSPTRGVIAKNIQYF. Full variable domain (outside the CDR3, taken from reference TRBV18 and TRBJ2-4): NAGVMQNPRHLVRRRGQEARLRCSPMKGHSHVYWYRQLPEEGLKFMVYLQKENIIDESGMPKERFSAEFPKEGPSILRIQQVVRGDSAAYFCASSPTRGVIAKNIQYFGAGTRLSVL.

The V call is TRBV9, the J call TRBJ2-3, with 7 bases matching TRBD2. The V gene end was trimmed by 3 bases and the J gene end by 0 bases; junction bases not matched to a gene: 4. This CDR3 region has 15 residues. Germline V gene lookup returns CDR1 SGDLS and CDR2 YYNGEE. The CDR3 bases are TGTGCCAGCAGCGGGGACTACCGAAGCACAGATACGCAGTATTTT. Protein sequence: CASSGDYRSTDTQYF.

The chain is built from TRBV11-1 and TRBJ2-1, with 11 nucleotides matching TRBD2. The CDR3 is 14 amino acids. V lost 0 bases to trimming and J lost 8 bases; unmatched junction nucleotides: 0. CDR1 is SGHAT and CDR2 is FQDESV in the germline V gene (reference sequence). The CDR3 protein is CASSLALAGDEQFF. Written as DNA, the CDR3 is TGTGCCAGCAGCTTAGCACTAGCGGGAGATGAGCAGTTCTTC. The full variable domain, completed using reference TRBV11-1 and TRBJ2-1, is EAEVAQSPRYKITEKSQAVAFWCDPISGHATLYWYRQILGQGPELLVQFQDESVVDDSQLPKDRFSAERLKGVDSTLKIQPAELGDSAMYLCASSLALAGDEQFFGPGTRLTVL.

The chain couples TRBV7-2 to TRBJ1-4; tentatively, D is TRBD1 (5 bases). The CDR3 is made up of 16 amino acids. The germline gives CDR1 SGHTA, CDR2 FQGNSA. V was cut by 2 bases and J by 4 bases, with 14 bases left in between. CDR3 sequence (DNA): TGTGCCAGCAGCTTAAATGGGGCAGGACGTAATGAAAAACTGTTTTTT. Its protein product is CASSLNGAGRNEKLFF.